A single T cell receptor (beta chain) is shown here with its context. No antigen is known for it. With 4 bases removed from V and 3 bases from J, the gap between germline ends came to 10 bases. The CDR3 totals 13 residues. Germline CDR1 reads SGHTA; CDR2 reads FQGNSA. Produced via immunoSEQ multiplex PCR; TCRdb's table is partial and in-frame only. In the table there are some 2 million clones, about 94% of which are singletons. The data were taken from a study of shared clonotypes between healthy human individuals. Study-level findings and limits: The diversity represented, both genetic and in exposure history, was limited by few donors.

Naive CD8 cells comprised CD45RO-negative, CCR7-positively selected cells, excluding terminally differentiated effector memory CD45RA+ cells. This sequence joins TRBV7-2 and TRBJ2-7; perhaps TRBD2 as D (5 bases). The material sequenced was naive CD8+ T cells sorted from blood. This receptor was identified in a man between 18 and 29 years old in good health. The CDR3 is CASSYGIFYEQYF. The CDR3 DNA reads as TGTGCCAGCAGCTACGGGATCTTCTACGAGCAGTACTTC.